These 24 T cell receptor beta chains were all obtained from the same sample, sequenced in a study of yellow fever vaccine responses in identical twins listed by TCRdb under 2018. Library method: RT-PCR. Sequencing used an Illumina HiSeq 2500. The public sequencing data were trimmed at Q25 with fastp and processed into clonotypes with MiXCR by TCRdb, which kept only in-frame beta chains. Merged by CDR3 protein, the rows form single entries marked with the most common genes and DNA. The sample has about 3,500 distinct CDR3 sequences on record, about 84% of them singletons. The leading ten clones occupy under 3% of the sample. The sequencing used T cells from blood (PBMCs), unsorted or a sorted subset (not recorded which), collected before or after yellow fever vaccination (not recorded which). The receptors come from a woman younger than 30 who received the yellow fever vaccine. Donor details come from another sample of the same person, matched by shared clones.

This clonotype has just a few counts. The rearrangement links TRBV29-1 to TRBJ2-1, with D hard to call. The CDR3 has 13 residues. The germline gives CDR1 SQVTM, CDR2 ANQGSEA. The V and J ends lost 7 bases and 9 bases respectively, with 19 bases between them. CDR3: CSAEVQTSGEQFF. CDR3 DNA: TGCAGCGCTGAGGTCCAGACTTCGGGTGAGCAGTTCTTC.

The chain combines TRBV23-1 with TRBJ2-7, with D possibly being TRBD1 (6 bases). TRBV23-1 is sorted into the ORF group, with uncertain function. V was shortened by 2 bases and J by 4 bases, with 9 bases between the two germline ends. The CDR3 contains 13 residues. CDR3 nucleotide sequence: TGCGCCAGCAGTCAAAGGGACATATACGAGCAGTACTTC. Encoded protein: CASSQRDIYEQYF.

The chain employs TRBV14 and TRBJ2-2; D unresolved. The CDR3 sequence is 14 residues long. Germline CDR1 SGHDN, CDR2 FVKESK. Trimming cost V 1 base and J 0 bases, with 3 bases left between them. The CDR3 loop is CASSQASNTGELFF. CDR3 DNA sequence: TGTGCCAGCAGCCAAGCATCGAACACCGGGGAGCTGTTTTTT.

The gene calls are TRBV29-1 and TRBJ2-7, with TRBD1 as a possible D gene (6 bases). The germline V and J ends were trimmed by 5 bases and 3 bases, with 8 bases remaining between them. The CDR3 spans 11 residues. Germline V gene data show CDR1 as SQVTM and CDR2 as ANQGSEA. CDR3 nucleotide sequence: TGCAGCGTTTGGGACAACTACGAGCAGTACTTC. It encodes CSVWDNYEQYF.

This chain joins TRBV3-1 and TRBJ2-5, with D unresolved. V was trimmed by 1 base and J by 4 bases, leaving 10 bases between them. Germline values: CDR1 LGHDT, CDR2 YNNKEL (reference sequence). The CDR3 sequence is 14 residues long. CDR3 sequence: CASSQVAGVETQYF. CDR3 nucleotide sequence: TGTGCCAGCAGCCAAGTCGCCGGTGTAGAGACCCAGTACTTC.

This chain connects TRBV20-1 to TRBJ2-3; 7 nucleotides agree with TRBD1. Germline V CDR1 and CDR2: DFQATT, SNEGSKA (reference sequence). The CDR3 consists of 15 residues. Trimming cost V 6 bases and J 1 base; bases outside gene matches: 10. In nucleotides, the CDR3 is TGCAGTGCGACTAACCTAGGGGGCCGCACAGATACGCAGTATTTT. Translated, it gives CSATNLGGRTDTQYF.

This clonotype was detected once. The rearrangement links TRBV5-6 to TRBJ2-7, with D perhaps assigned TRBD1 or TRBD2 (6 bases each). The CDR3 contains 12 residues. Deletions cut 4 bases from V and 9 bases from J, with 14 bases between. CDR1 and CDR2 from the germline V gene are SGHDT and YYEEEE. Here the CDR3 DNA reads TGTGCCAGCAGCCGTACAGGGAGGAGGCAGTACTTC. This sequence encodes CASSRTGRRQYF.

The chain uses TRBV7-6 and TRBJ2-7; no firm D call. This CDR3 comprises 13 residues. The V gene's germline CDR1 is SGHVS and CDR2 FNYEAQ. V was trimmed by 1 base and J by 4 bases, leaving 8 bases between them. The CDR3 DNA follows: TGTGCCAGCAGCTTAGGGGTTTTATACGAGCAGTACTTC. Translation gives CASSLGVLYEQYF.

This clonotype has only a few counts. One end of the junction fails to match germline, which may point to a read error. The chain is built from TRBV11-3 and TRBJ2-1, with 8 bases fitting TRBD2. Germline V gene sequence: CDR1 SGHNT, CDR2 YENEEA. The CDR3 contains 14 residues. The CDR3 sequence is CASTLTSGYNEQFF. The CDR3 DNA follows: TGTGCCAGCACCTTAACTAGCGGTTACAATGAGCAGTTCTTC. Full variable domain (missing parts from reference TRBV11-3 and TRBJ2-1): EAGVVQSPRYKIIEKKQPVAFWCNPISGHNTLYWYLQNLGQGPELLIRYENEEAVDDSQLPKDRFSAERLKGVDSTLKIQPAELGDSAVYLCASTLTSGYNEQFFGPGTRLTVL.

The rearrangement uses TRBV5-5 and TRBJ2-6, with no clear D. The germline CDR1 and CDR2 sequences are SGHKS and YYEKEE (reference sequence). V lost 4 bases and J 3 bases, leaving 8 bases between the germline ends. The CDR3 loop spans 14 amino acids. CDR3 in amino acids: CASSRSVGANVLTF. The CDR3 nucleotides are TGTGCCAGCAGCCGGTCTGTTGGGGCCAACGTCCTGACTTTC.

The rearrangement uses TRBV11-3 and TRBJ2-3, with 8 bases matching TRBD2. CDR1 is SGHNT, CDR2 YENEEA, per germline. This CDR3 has 17 amino acids. V trimming: 1 base; J trimming: 2 bases; junction bases outside the gene matches: 8. CDR3 amino acids: CASSLGAAGDFTDTQYF. The CDR3 nucleotides are TGTGCCAGCAGCTTAGGGGCAGCGGGGGATTTCACAGATACGCAGTATTTT. Full variable domain (remainder filled in from reference TRBV11-3 and TRBJ2-3): EAGVVQSPRYKIIEKKQPVAFWCNPISGHNTLYWYLQNLGQGPELLIRYENEEAVDDSQLPKDRFSAERLKGVDSTLKIQPAELGDSAVYLCASSLGAAGDFTDTQYFGPGTRLTVL.

The chain recombines TRBV7-6 with TRBJ2-1; TRBD2 agrees at 8 bases. Per germline, CDR1 SGHVS and CDR2 FNYEAQ. CDR3 length equals 17 residues. With V trimmed by 0 bases and J by 5 bases, 9 bases remained unmatched. The CDR3 nucleotides read TGTGCCAGCAGCTTAGCCTTTGCGGGAGGCAGTGACAATGAGCAGTTCTTC. Protein product: CASSLAFAGGSDNEQFF.

The gene calls are TRBV12-3 or TRBV12-4 and TRBJ2-1; D ambiguous. This CDR3 comprises 11 residues. V was cut by 3 bases and J by 6 bases, with 3 bases left in between. CDR3 coding DNA: TGTGCCAGCAGTTTTGGCAATGAGCAGTTCTTC. Amino acid sequence: CASSFGNEQFF.

The gene calls are TRBV2 and TRBJ2-1, with TRBD1 as a possible D gene (6 bases). The CDR3 runs 17 residues. Between the trimmed V and J ends, which lost 4 bases and 0 bases, there was a span of 16 bases. CDR1 is SNHLY, CDR2 FYNNEI, per germline. The CDR3 DNA reads as TGTGCCAGCAGTGCCCTACAGGGCTTGAGCTCCTACAATGAGCAGTTCTTC. Translation gives CASSALQGLSSYNEQFF.

This clonotype has a single count. The CDR3 loop is CASSSSLAGVEYETQYF. CDR3 in DNA: TGTGCCAGCAGCTCCTCCCTCGCAGGGGTGGAGTACGAGACCCAGTACTTC. The chain has TRBV11-1 and TRBJ2-5; perhaps TRBD1 as D (6 bases). Germline V lookup: CDR1 SGHAT, CDR2 FQDESV (reference sequence). The CDR3 extends over 17 amino acids. V was pared by 4 bases and J by 5 bases, with 23 bases between. Together with reference TRBV11-1 and TRBJ2-5, the CDR3 gives the full variable domain: EAEVAQSPRYKITEKSQAVAFWCDPISGHATLYWYRQILGQGPELLVQFQDESVVDDSQLPKDRFSAERLKGVDSTLKIQPAELGDSAMYLCASSSSLAGVEYETQYFGPGTRLLVL.

The chain links TRBV29-1 to TRBJ2-5, with 9 positions matching TRBD2. There are 14 residues in the CDR3. J was trimmed by 3 bases and V by 7 bases; bases with no gene match: 9. Germline-derived CDR1 and CDR2 are SQVTM and ANQGSEA. The CDR3 protein is CSASGISSKETQYF. In DNA form, the CDR3 reads TGCAGCGCTAGCGGGATCTCGTCCAAAGAGACCCAGTACTTC. The entire variable domain, with the rest obtained from reference TRBV29-1 and TRBJ2-5, is as follows: SAVISQKPSRDICQRGTSLTIQCQVDSQVTMMFWYRQQPGQSLTLIATANQGSEATYESGFVIDKFPISRPNLTFSTLTVSNMSPEDSSIYLCSASGISSKETQYFGPGTRLLVL.

The chain is built from TRBV18 and TRBJ1-1; perhaps TRBD1 as D (5 bases). Germline lookup yields CDR1 KGHSH and CDR2 LQKENI. V was cut by 3 bases and J by 5 bases, with 13 bases left in between. The CDR3 totals 14 residues. The chain's CDR3 is CASSPTDTRTEAFF. The DNA for the CDR3 is TGTGCCAGCTCACCCACGGACACAAGGACTGAAGCTTTCTTT.

The gene calls are TRBV18 and TRBJ1-1; D unclear. Trimming took 3 bases from V and 6 from J, leaving 11 bases between them. CDR1 and CDR2 (germline): KGHSH, LQKENI. The length of the CDR3 is 13 residues. Written as DNA, the CDR3 is TGTGCCAGCTCACCTCCCGGTGGGGCTGAAGCTTTCTTT. Its protein is CASSPPGGAEAFF.

The CDR3 coding sequence is TGTGCCAGCAGCTTACTCAGGGGCCTGGGCTACAATGAGCAGTTCTTC. The encoded protein is CASSLLRGLGYNEQFF. The chain carries TRBV11-2 and TRBJ2-1, with TRBD1 as a possible D gene (6 bases). CDR1 and CDR2 (germline): SGHAT, FQNNGV. V was trimmed by 2 bases and J by 3 bases, leaving 14 bases between them. The CDR3 is made up of 16 amino acids.

V usage is TRBV4-3 and J usage is TRBJ2-7; a possible D gene is TRBD1 (6 bases). This CDR3 has 16 amino acids. Germline CDR1 reads LGHNA; CDR2 reads YSLEER. V was cut by 0 bases and J by 3 bases, with 15 bases left in between. The CDR3 DNA follows: TGCGCCAGCAGCCAAGATTACCGACAGGCCGGCTACGAGCAGTACTTC. Its protein product is CASSQDYRQAGYEQYF.

The J gene is TRBJ2-7, the V gene TRBV29-1, with no clear D. The CDR3 length is 12 residues. The V end was cut by 3 bases, the J end by 2 bases, with 8 bases between. Per germline, CDR1 SQVTM and CDR2 ANQGSEA. This chain's CDR3 is CSVEGGAYEQYF. In DNA, the CDR3 is TGCAGCGTTGAGGGCGGTGCCTACGAGCAGTACTTC.

This rearrangement joins TRBV14 to TRBJ2-6; 12 bases line up with TRBD2. J gave up 2 bases and V 6 bases, and 2 bases lay outside the gene matches. The CDR3 contains 16 residues. Germline V gene sequence: CDR1 SGHDN, CDR2 FVKESK. The CDR3 coding sequence is TGTGCCAGCAGTCGGACTAGCGGGACTGGGGCCAACGTCCTGACTTTC. Residues: CASSRTSGTGANVLTF. Together with reference TRBV14 and TRBJ2-6, the CDR3 gives the full variable domain: EAGVTQFPSHSVIEKGQTVTLRCDPISGHDNLYWYRRVMGKEIKFLLHFVKESKQDESGMPNNRFLAERTGGTYSTLKVQPAELEDSGVYFCASSRTSGTGANVLTFGAGSRLTVL.

The rearrangement uses TRBV4-1 and TRBJ1-2, with 8 bases identical to TRBD1. The V gene's germline CDR1 is MGHRA and CDR2 YSYEKL. The CDR3 sequence is 14 residues long. J was trimmed by 7 bases and V by 6 bases; bases with no gene match: 10. Here the CDR3 reads CASSRMDRVGGYTF. For the CDR3, the DNA is TGCGCCAGCAGTCGTATGGACAGGGTTGGTGGCTACACCTTC.

There are a few counts of this clonotype. This sequence joins TRBV19 and TRBJ2-7; the D gene is possibly TRBD1 (6 bases). CDR3 length equals 14 residues. V was shortened by 4 bases and J by 1 base, with 11 bases between the two germline ends. The V gene's germline CDR1 is LNHDA and CDR2 SQIVND (reference sequence). The CDR3 spells CASSNTGYSYEQYF. DNA of the CDR3: TGTGCCAGTAGTAATACAGGGTATTCCTACGAGCAGTACTTC.